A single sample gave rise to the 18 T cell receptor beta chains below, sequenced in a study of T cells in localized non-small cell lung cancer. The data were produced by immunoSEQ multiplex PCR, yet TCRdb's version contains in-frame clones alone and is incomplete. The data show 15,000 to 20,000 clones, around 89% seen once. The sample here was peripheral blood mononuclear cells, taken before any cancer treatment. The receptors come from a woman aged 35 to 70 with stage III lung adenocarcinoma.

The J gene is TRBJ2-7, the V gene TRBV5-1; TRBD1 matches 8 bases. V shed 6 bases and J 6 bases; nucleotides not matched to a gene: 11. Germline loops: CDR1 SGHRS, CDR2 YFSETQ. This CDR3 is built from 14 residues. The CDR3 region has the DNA TGCGCCAGCACGAAAGGACAGGGATTGTCCGAGCAGTACTTC. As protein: CASTKGQGLSEQYF.

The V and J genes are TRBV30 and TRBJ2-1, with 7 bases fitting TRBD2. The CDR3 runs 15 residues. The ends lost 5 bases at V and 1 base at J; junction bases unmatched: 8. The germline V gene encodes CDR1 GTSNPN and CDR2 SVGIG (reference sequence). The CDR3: CAWVRASGSYNEQFF. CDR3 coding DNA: TGTGCCTGGGTTCGGGCTAGCGGTTCCTACAATGAGCAGTTCTTC.

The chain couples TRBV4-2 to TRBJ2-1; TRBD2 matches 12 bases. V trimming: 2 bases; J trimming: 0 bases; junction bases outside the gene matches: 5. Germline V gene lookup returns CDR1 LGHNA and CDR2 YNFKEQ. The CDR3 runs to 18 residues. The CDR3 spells CASSQYLAGGSSYNEQFF. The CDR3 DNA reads TGTGCCAGCAGCCAATATCTAGCGGGAGGGAGCTCCTACAATGAGCAGTTCTTC.

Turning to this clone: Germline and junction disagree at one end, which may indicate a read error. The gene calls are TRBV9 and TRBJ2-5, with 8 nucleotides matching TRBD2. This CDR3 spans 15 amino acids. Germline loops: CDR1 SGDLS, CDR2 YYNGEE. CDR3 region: CAGSGMSGGKETQYF. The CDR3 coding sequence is TGTGCCGGCAGCGGAATGAGCGGGGGAAAAGAGACCCAGTACTTC.

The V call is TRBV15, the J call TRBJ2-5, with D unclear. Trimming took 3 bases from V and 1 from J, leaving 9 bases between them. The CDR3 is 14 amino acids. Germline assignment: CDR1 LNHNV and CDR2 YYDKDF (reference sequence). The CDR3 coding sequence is TGTGCCACCAGCAGCGAAGCAATCCAAGAGACCCAGTACTTC. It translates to CATSSEAIQETQYF.

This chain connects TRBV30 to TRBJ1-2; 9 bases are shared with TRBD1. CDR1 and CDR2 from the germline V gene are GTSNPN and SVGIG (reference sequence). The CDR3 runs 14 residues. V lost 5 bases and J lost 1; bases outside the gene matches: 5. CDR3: CAWERDRDNYGYTF. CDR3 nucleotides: TGTGCCTGGGAACGGGACAGGGATAACTATGGCTACACCTTC. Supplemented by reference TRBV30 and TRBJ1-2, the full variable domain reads SQTIHQWPATLVQPVGSPLSLECTVEGTSNPNLYWYRQAAGRGLQLLFYSVGIGQISSEVPQNLSASRPQDRQFILSSKKLLLSDSGFYLCAWERDRDNYGYTFGSGTRLTVV.

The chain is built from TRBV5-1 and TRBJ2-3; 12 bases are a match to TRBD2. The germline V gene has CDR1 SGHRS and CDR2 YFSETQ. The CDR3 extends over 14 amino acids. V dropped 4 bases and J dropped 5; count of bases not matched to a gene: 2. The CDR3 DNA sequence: TGCGCCAGCAGCATGACTAGCGGGGGAGATACGCAGTATTTT. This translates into CASSMTSGGDTQYF.

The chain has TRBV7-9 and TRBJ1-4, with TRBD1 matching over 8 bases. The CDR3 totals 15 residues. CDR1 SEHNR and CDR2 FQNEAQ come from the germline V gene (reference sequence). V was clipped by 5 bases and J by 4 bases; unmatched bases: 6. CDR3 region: CASSRGTGVNEKLFF. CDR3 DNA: TGTGCCAGCAGCCGGGGGACAGGAGTTAATGAAAAACTGTTTTTT.

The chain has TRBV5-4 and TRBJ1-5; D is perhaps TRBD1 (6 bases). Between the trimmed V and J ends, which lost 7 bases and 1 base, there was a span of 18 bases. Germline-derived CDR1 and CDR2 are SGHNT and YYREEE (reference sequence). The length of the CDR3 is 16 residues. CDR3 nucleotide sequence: TGTGCCAGCTCTGAGGGGTACAGGGACAGCAATCAGCCCCAGCATTTT. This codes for CASSEGYRDSNQPQHF.

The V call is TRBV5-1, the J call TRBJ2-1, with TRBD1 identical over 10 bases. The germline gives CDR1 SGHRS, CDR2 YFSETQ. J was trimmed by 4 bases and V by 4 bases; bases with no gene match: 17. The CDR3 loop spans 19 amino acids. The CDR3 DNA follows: TGCGCCAGCAGCCCCCGGGACAGGGGCTCCATTTTACTATACAATGAGCAGTTCTTC. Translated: CASSPRDRGSILLYNEQFF. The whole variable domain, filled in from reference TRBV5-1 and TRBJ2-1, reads KAGVTQTPRYLIKTRGQQVTLSCSPISGHRSVSWYQQTPGQGLQFLFEYFSETQRNKGNFPGRFSGRQFSNSRSEMNVSTLELGDSALYLCASSPRDRGSILLYNEQFFGPGTRLTVL.

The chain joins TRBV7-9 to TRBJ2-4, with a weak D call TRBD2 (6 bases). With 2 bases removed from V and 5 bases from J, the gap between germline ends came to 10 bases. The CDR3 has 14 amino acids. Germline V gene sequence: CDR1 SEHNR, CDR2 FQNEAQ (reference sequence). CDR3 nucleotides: TGTGCCAGCAGCTTACTGGGGGGTCAAAACATTCAGTACTTC. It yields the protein CASSLLGGQNIQYF. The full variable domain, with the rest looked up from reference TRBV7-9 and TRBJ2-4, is DTGVSQNPRHKITKRGQNVTFRCDPISEHNRLYWYRQTLGQGPEFLTYFQNEAQLEKSRLLSDRFSAERPKGSFSTLEIQRTEQGDSAMYLCASSLLGGQNIQYFGAGTRLSVL.

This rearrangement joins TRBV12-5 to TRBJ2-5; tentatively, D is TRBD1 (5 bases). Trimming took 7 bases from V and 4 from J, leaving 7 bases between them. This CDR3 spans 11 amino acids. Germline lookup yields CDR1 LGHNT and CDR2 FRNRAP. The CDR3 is CASAQGETQYF. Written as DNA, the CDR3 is TGTGCTAGTGCCCAGGGAGAGACCCAGTACTTC. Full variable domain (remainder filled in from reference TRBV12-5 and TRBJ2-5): DARVTQTPRHKVTEMGQEVTMRCQPILGHNTVFWYRQTMMQGLELLAYFRNRAPLDDSGMPKDRFSAEMPDATLATLKIQPSEPRDSAVYFCASAQGETQYFGPGTRLLVL.

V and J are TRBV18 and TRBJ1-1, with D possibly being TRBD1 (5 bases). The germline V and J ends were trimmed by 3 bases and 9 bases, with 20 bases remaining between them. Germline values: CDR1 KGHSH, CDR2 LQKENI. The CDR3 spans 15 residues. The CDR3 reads CASSPGAGGSGKAFF. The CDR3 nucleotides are TGTGCCAGCTCACCTGGCGCGGGGGGAAGTGGTAAAGCTTTCTTT. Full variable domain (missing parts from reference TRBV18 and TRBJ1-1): NAGVMQNPRHLVRRRGQEARLRCSPMKGHSHVYWYRQLPEEGLKFMVYLQKENIIDESGMPKERFSAEFPKEGPSILRIQQVVRGDSAAYFCASSPGAGGSGKAFFGQGTRLTVV.

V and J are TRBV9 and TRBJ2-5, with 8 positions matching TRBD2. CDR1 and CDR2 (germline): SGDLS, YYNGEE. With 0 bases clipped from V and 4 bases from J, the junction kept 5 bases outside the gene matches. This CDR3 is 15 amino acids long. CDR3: CASSVGPSGLETQYF. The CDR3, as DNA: TGTGCCAGCAGCGTAGGTCCTAGCGGGTTAGAGACCCAGTACTTC.

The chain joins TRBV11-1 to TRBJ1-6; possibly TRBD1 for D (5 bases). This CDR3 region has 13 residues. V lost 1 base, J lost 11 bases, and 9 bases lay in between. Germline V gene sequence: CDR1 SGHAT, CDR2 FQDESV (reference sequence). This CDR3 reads CASSLVGGAPLHF. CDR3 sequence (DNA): TGTGCCAGCAGCTTAGTGGGGGGAGCACCCCTCCACTTT.

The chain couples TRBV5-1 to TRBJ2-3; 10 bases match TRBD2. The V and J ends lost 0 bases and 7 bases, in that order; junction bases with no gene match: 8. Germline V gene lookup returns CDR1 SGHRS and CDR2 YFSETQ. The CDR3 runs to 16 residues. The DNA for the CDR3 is TGCGCCAGCAGCTTGGCGGCGGTACTAGCGGGAAATACGCAGTATTTT. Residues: CASSLAAVLAGNTQYF. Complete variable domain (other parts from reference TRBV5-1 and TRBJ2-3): KAGVTQTPRYLIKTRGQQVTLSCSPISGHRSVSWYQQTPGQGLQFLFEYFSETQRNKGNFPGRFSGRQFSNSRSEMNVSTLELGDSALYLCASSLAAVLAGNTQYFGPGTRLTVL.

CDR3 nucleotide sequence: TGTGCCAGCAGCCCCGATGGACAGGGGTATTCACCCCTCCACTTT. This translates into CASSPDGQGYSPLHF. The chain uses TRBV9 and TRBJ1-6, with 9 bases that match TRBD1. V gave up 4 bases and J gave up 8 bases; unmatched junction bases: 7. The CDR3 is made up of 15 amino acids. The germline gives CDR1 SGDLS, CDR2 YYNGEE.

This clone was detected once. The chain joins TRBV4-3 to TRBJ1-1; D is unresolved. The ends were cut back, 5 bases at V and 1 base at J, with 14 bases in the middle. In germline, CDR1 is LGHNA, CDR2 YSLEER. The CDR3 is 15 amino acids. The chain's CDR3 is CASSGNLRANTEAFF. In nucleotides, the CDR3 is TGCGCCAGCAGCGGTAACCTACGGGCGAACACTGAAGCTTTCTTT.